The clone carrying this TCR beta chain has a handful of counts. What it recognizes is unknown. The sample belongs to a study of T cells after yellow fever vaccination. Study background: Preparation used SMART-Seq v4 Ultra Low Input for the low-cell-number fractions.

The CDR3 extends over 15 amino acids. Trimming took off 3 bases at V and 5 bases at J, with 13 bases between the two ends. Template switching by 5'RACE produced TCR cDNA, adding a universal primer site and UMIs. A single record per CDR3 protein comes from TCRdb applying MiXCR to the 5' RACE reads. The sample yields about 500,000 distinct CDR3 sequences, less than 20% seen once. Findings of the study overall: A limited proportion of clonotypes was detected within both the CD4 and CD8 compartments.

The receptor was isolated from a man between 18 and 35 years old who received the YFV17D yellow fever vaccine. Sequencing used PBMCs, obtained around 5 days after the first yellow fever vaccination. This chain uses TRBV12-3 or TRBV12-4 with TRBJ1-4; no definite D call. This CDR3 reads CASSFPRRRNEKLFF. The CDR3, as DNA: TGTGCCAGCAGTTTTCCCCGGCGACGGAATGAAAAACTGTTTTTT.